These 6 T cell receptor beta chains share one sample of origin, sequenced in a study of T cell repertoires in cytomegalovirus infection. TCRdb re-analysed the reads in MiXCR, keeping a single row per CDR3 protein. The repertoire has 90,000 to 120,000 distinct CDR3 sequences, more than 20% of them found once; the top ten carry about 39%. Sequencing used CD8+ T cells from PBMCs. The origin of the receptors is a human donor in good health (CMV status not recorded). Some clones in this sample may be carry-over from other donors' samples.

There are many counts of this clonotype. The chain combines TRBV11-2 with TRBJ2-5, with 9 bases lining up with TRBD2. The length of the CDR3 is 16 residues. J gave up 1 base and V 5 bases, and 8 bases lay outside the gene matches. The germline V gene has CDR1 SGHAT and CDR2 FQNNGV. The CDR3 nucleotides are TGTGCCAGCAGCCCGGGGACTAGCCCTGTCCAAGAGACCCAGTACTTC. This codes for CASSPGTSPVQETQYF.

This clonotype was recorded many times. The rearrangement links TRBV11-3 to TRBJ2-1; D is ambiguous. This CDR3 region has 11 residues. Per the germline V gene, CDR1 is SGHNT and CDR2 is YENEEA. Trimming pared 3 bases from V and 10 bases from J, leaving 7 bases between. The CDR3 nucleotides read TGTGCCAGCAGCTTGATAGGGGAGCAGTTCTTC. It encodes CASSLIGEQFF.

This chain links TRBV2 with TRBJ2-1; TRBD2 matches at 13 bases. With V trimmed by 6 bases and J by 8 bases, 7 bases remained unmatched. From germline, CDR1 is SNHLY and CDR2 FYNNEI. The CDR3 consists of 15 residues. In nucleotides, the CDR3 is TGTGCCAGCAGGCCAGGACTAGCGGGGGTAGATGAGCAGTTCTTC. This sequence encodes CASRPGLAGVDEQFF.

This clonotype was recorded at least ten times. This chain links TRBV7-9 with TRBJ2-1; the match to TRBD2 covers 16 bases. This CDR3 is 17 amino acids long. Germline CDR1 SEHNR, CDR2 FQNEAQ (reference sequence). Trimming cost V 6 bases and J 6 bases; bases outside gene matches: 8. In DNA form, the CDR3 reads TGTGCCAGCAGGCCCCCCGGGACTAGCGGGAGGGCCAATGAGCAGTTCTTC. Translated, it gives CASRPPGTSGRANEQFF.

The J gene is TRBJ2-7, the V gene TRBV6-2 or TRBV6-3; 7 nucleotides align to TRBD1. V was pared by 6 bases and J by 6 bases, with 20 bases of the junction left unmatched. This CDR3 contains 17 residues. Germline values: CDR1 MNHEY, CDR2 SVGEGT. In DNA form, the CDR3 reads TGTGCCAGCAGCCAGACGGAATGGGACAGAGAGGGTTCCGAGCAGTACTTC. Encoded protein: CASSQTEWDREGSEQYF.

This clonotype was observed many times. The V call is TRBV7-9, the J call TRBJ1-1; the D is unclear. Trimming took off 3 bases at V and 0 bases at J, with 5 bases between the two ends. CDR3 length equals 13 residues. The germline V gene has CDR1 SEHNR and CDR2 FQNEAQ (reference sequence). The CDR3 region is CASSFLLNTEAFF. The DNA for the CDR3 is TGTGCCAGCAGCTTTCTGCTGAACACTGAAGCTTTCTTT.